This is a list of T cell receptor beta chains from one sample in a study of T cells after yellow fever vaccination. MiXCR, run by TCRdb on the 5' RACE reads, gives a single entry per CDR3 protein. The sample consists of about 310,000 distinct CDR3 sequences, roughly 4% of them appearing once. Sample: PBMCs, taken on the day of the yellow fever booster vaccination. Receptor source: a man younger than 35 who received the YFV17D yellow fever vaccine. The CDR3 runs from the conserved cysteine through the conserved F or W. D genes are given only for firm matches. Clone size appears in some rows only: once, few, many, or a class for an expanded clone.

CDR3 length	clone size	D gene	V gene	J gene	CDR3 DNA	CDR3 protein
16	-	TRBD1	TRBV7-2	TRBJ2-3	TGTGCCAGCAGCCCATCCGGGACAGGTGGCACAGATACGCAGTATTTT	CASSPSGTGGTDTQYF
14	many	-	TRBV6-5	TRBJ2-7	TGTGCCAGCAGTTACTGGGGCCGTACTTACGAGCAGTACTTC	CASSYWGRTYEQYF
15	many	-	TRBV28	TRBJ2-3	TGTGCCAGCAGTTTCGGCCGCTTTGGGACAGATACGCAGTATTTT	CASSFGRFGTDTQYF
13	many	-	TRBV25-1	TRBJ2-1	TGTGCCAGCAGTGAATATAGGGGCAATGAGCAGTTCTTC	CASSEYRGNEQFF
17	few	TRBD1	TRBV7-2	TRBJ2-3	TGTGCCAGCAGCTTGGGACAGGGGGTGGTTCTTACAAGTACGCAGTATTTT	CASSLGQGVVLTSTQYF
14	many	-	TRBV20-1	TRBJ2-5	TGCAGTGCTAGGTGGAGAACGGCATCCAAGACCCAGTACTTC	CSARWRTASKTQYF
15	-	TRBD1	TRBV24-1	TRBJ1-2	TGTGCCACCAGTGATCCTCGGGACAGTCCACATGGCTACACCTTC	CATSDPRDSPHGYTF
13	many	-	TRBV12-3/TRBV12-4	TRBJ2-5	TGTGCCAGCAGGAACAGGGCACAAGAGACCCAGTACTTC	CASRNRAQETQYF
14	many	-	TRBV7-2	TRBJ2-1	TGTGCCAGCAGCTTAGGCGCGGGCCTCGGCGAGCAGTTCTTC	CASSLGAGLGEQFF
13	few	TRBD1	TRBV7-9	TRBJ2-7	TGTGCCAGCAGAACAGGGGGAAGGGGCGAGCAGTACTTC	CASRTGGRGEQYF
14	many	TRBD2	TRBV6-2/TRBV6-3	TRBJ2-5	TGTGCCAGCAGGGGACTAGCGGGTGAAGAGACCCAGTACTTC	CASRGLAGEETQYF
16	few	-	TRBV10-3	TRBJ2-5	TGTGCCATCAGTGAAGGAGGACAGCACAATCAAGAGACCCAGTACTTC	CAISEGGQHNQETQYF
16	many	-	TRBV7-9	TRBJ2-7	TGTGCCAGCAGCTTAGGCTCGTCGATCGCCACCTACGAGCAGTACTTC	CASSLGSSIATYEQYF
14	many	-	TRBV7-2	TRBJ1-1	TGTGCCAGCAGCCCGGGGGCCGCGAACACTGAAGCTTTCTTT	CASSPGAANTEAFF
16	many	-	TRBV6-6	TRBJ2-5	TGTGCCAGCAGTTACGCCACCGGATCGGGGCGAGAGACCCAGTACTTC	CASSYATGSGRETQYF
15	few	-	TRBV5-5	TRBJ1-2	TGTGCCAGCAGCTCCAACGTAGGACAGAACTATGGCTACACCTTC	CASSSNVGQNYGYTF
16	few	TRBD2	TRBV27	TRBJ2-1	TGTGCCAGCAGTCCAAGAGGGGCTAGCGGGGCCCATGAGCAGTTCTTC	CASSPRGASGAHEQFF
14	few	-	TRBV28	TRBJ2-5	TGTGCCAGCAGTTTTACGAGGCTCCAAGAGACCCAGTACTTC	CASSFTRLQETQYF
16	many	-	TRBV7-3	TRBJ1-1	TGTGCCAGCAGCCCAAGCCCGTGGGGGACCCCCACTGAAGCTTTCTTT	CASSPSPWGTPTEAFF
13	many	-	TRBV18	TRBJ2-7	TGTGCCAGCTCATCGACAGATGGCTACGAGCAGTACTTC	CASSSTDGYEQYF
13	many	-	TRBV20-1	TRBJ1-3	TGCAGTGCTAGAGATCTATCTGGAAACACCATATATTTT	CSARDLSGNTIYF
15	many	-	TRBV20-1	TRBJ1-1	TGCAGTGCTAGAGGTGGGAACAGAGGATTACGTGAAGCTTTCTTT	CSARGGNRGLREAFF
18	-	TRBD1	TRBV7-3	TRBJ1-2	TGTGCCAGCAGCTTGACAGGGGCGGTACGTCCCCCTTTGCTCGGCTACACCTTC	CASSLTGAVRPPLLGYTF
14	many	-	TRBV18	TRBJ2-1	TGTGCCAGCTCACAGAGAAGTCCGGTCGATGAGCAGTTCTTC	CASSQRSPVDEQFF
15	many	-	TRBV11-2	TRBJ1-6	TGTGCCAGCAGCTTAGCCGGCGAGGTGAATTCACCCCTCCACTTT	CASSLAGEVNSPLHF
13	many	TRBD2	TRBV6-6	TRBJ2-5	TGTGCCAGCAGCGGGGGGGCCGCCGAGACCCAGTACTTC	CASSGGAAETQYF
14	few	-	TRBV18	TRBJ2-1	TGTGCCAGCTCCGCAGATCCCTACGGGAATGAGCAGTTCTTC	CASSADPYGNEQFF
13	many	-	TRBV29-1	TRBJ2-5	TGCAGCGTGAACGGGGAAAGTGGGGAGACCCAGTACTTC	CSVNGESGETQYF
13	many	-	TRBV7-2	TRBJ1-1	TGTGCCAGCAGCTTGAACCCGACCCTGGGAGCTTTCTTT	CASSLNPTLGAFF
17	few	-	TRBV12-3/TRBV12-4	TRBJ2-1	TGTGCCAGCAGGCAACGGCCTGGGGGGACCTCCTACAATGAGCAGTTCTTC	CASRQRPGGTSYNEQFF
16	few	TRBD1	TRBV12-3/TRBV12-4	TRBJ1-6	TGTGCCAGCAGCCCCGACAGGGGTGGCGGTTTGTCACCCCTCCACTTT	CASSPDRGGGLSPLHF
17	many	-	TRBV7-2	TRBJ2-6	TGTGCCAGCAGCTTACCGCCGAGCCGCTCTGGGGCCAACGTCCTGACTTTC	CASSLPPSRSGANVLTF
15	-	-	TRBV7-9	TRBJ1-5	TGTGCCAGCAGCTTTACCGACCGATCCCCCGGGCCCCAGCATTTT	CASSFTDRSPGPQHF
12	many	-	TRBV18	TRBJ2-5	TGTGCCAGCTCACCGGCGCGAGAGACCCAGTACTTC	CASSPARETQYF
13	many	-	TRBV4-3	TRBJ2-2	TGCGCCAGCAGCCAAATACCGGCCGGGGAGCTGTTTTTT	CASSQIPAGELFF
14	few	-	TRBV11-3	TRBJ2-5	TGTGCCAGCAGCCCACATGGGCCATCAAAGACCCAGTACTTC	CASSPHGPSKTQYF
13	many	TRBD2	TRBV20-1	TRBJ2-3	TGCAGTGCGGAGCGGGGGGGCCTCGATACGCAGTATTTT	CSAERGGLDTQYF
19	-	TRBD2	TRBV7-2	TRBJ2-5	TGTGCCAGCAGCTTAACAGGGCCTAGCGGGGGGGCCCCCCAAGAGACCCAGTACTTC	CASSLTGPSGGAPQETQYF
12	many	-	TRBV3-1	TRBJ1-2	TGTGCCAGCAGCCCTGGACACTATGGCTACACCTTC	CASSPGHYGYTF
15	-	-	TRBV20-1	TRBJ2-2	TGCAGTGCTAGAAAAGGACAGTCGAACACCGGGGAGCTGTTTTTT	CSARKGQSNTGELFF
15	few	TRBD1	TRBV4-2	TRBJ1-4	TGTGCCAGCAGCCAAGGGGGGACAGGGAGCGAAAAACTGTTTTTT	CASSQGGTGSEKLFF
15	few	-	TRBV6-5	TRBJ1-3	TGTGCCAGCAGTTACTCTCTGGGACGCGTTGACACCATATATTTT	CASSYSLGRVDTIYF
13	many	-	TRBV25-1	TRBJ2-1	TGTGCCAGCAGTGAGGGGGGAGACAATGAGCAGTTCTTC	CASSEGGDNEQFF
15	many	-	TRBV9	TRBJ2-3	TGTGCCAGCAGCCCCCGGGAGCGGCCCACAGATACGCAGTATTTT	CASSPRERPTDTQYF
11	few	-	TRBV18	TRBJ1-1	TGTGCCAGCTCACCGGGAATTGAAGCTTTCTTT	CASSPGIEAFF
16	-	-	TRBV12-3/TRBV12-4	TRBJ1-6	TGTGCCAGCAGTACCAGGGTTACGGGCTATAATTCACCCCTCCACTTT	CASSTRVTGYNSPLHF
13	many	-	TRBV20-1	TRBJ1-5	TGCAGTGCTACCCCCAGGTTGGGCCAGCCCCAGCATTTT	CSATPRLGQPQHF
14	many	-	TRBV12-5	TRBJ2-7	TGTGCTAGTGTTTTAGATTGGACTCCCTACGAGCAGTACTTC	CASVLDWTPYEQYF
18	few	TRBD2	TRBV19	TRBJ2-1	TGTGCCAGTAGTATTGGACCTATAACTAGCGGTTTGTACAATGAGCAGTTCTTC	CASSIGPITSGLYNEQFF
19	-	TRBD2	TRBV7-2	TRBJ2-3	TGTGCCAGCAGCTTACCCGGGACTAGCGGGGGGACTAGCACAGATACGCAGTATTTT	CASSLPGTSGGTSTDTQYF
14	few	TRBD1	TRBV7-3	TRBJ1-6	TGTGCCAGCAGCACCGGGACAGGGAGTTCACCCCTCCACTTT	CASSTGTGSSPLHF
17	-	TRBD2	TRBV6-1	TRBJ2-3	TGTGCCAGCAGTAATTTCTTAGCGGGGGCGAGCACAGATACGCAGTATTTT	CASSNFLAGASTDTQYF
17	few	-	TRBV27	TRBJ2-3	TGTGCCAGCAGTTTACGGGGTCTAGCCGACATCACAGATACGCAGTATTTT	CASSLRGLADITDTQYF
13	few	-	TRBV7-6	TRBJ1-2	TGTGCCAGTTCGCGAGGTGACAGGCGTGGCTACACCTTC	CASSRGDRRGYTF
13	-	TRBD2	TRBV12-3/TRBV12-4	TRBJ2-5	TGTGCCAGCAGGCGCGCTAGCGGCGAGACCCAGTACTTC	CASRRASGETQYF
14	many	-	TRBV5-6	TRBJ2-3	TGTGCCAGCAGCTTGTCATCACCGGGAGATACGCAGTATTTT	CASSLSSPGDTQYF